This T cell receptor beta chain was found in a study of blood T cell repertoires in COVID-19. Whole-study context: Collection of acute and convalescent COVID-19 samples took place in the United States, Italy and Spain.

Original processing notes: By means of reference gene primer amplification, nucleated cell counts were estimated. TCRdb's table, derived via immunoSEQ multiplex PCR, lists solely in-frame clones and lacks some. From that table come the V and J calls and clone size; the DNA was used to work out D and trimming. The sample comprises roughly 250,000 clones, approximately 84% of which are singletons, and around 3.3% rests with the top ten. Germline values: CDR1 SGHTA, CDR2 FQGTGA. The CDR3 contains 16 residues. The germline V and J ends were trimmed by 2 bases and 5 bases, with 18 bases remaining between them. Those enrolled, adults aged roughly 18 to 95 years, came from roughly 22 US areas. Categorization into cohorts depended on clinical history that participants reported.

The TCR sequence derives from a woman aged 40 to 49 with acute COVID-19. The sequencing input was PBMCs or T cells enriched from blood (not recorded which). The rearrangement joins TRBV7-3 to TRBJ1-1, with D perhaps TRBD1 (5 bases). The CDR3 DNA is TGTGCCAGCAGCTTACAACCTCTGGGGGGGAAGACTGAAGCTTTCTTT. Translated, it gives CASSLQPLGGKTEAFF.